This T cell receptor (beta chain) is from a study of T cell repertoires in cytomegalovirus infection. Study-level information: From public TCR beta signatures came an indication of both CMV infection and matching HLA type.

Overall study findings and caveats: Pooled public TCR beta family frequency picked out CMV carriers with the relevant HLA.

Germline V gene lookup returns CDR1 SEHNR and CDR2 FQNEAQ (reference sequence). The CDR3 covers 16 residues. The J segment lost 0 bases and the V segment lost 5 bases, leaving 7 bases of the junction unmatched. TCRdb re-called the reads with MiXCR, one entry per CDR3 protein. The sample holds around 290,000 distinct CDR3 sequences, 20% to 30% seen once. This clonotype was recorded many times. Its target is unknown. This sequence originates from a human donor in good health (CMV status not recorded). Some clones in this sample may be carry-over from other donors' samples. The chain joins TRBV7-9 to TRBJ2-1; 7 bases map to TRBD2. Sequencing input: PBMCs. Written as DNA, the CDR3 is TGTGCCAGCAGCCCAGGACTAGACAGCTCCTACAATGAGCAGTTCTTC. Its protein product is CASSPGLDSSYNEQFF.